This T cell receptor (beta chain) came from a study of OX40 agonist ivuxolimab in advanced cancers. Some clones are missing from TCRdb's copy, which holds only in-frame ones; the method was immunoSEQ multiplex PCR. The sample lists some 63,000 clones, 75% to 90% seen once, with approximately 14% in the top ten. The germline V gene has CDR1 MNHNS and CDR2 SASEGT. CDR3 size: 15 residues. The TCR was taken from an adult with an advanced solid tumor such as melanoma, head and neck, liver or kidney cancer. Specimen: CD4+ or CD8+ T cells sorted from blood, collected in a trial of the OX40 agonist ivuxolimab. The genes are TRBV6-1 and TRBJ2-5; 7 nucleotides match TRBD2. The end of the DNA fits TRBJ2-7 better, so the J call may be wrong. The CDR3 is CASSEGLLAAYEQYF. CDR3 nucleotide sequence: TGTGCCAGCAGTGAAGGGCTCCTAGCGGCGTACGAGCAGTACTTC.